Following are 18 T cell receptor beta chains from one sample sequenced in a study of blood T cell repertoires in COVID-19. Generated by immunoSEQ multiplex PCR, the TCRdb table keeps only in-frame clones and is missing some. The table lists about 200,000 clones, about 85% of them singletons. Sequencing was done on a sample of PBMCs or T cells enriched from blood (not recorded which). The receptors shown here come from a man in his forties or fifties who had recovered from COVID-19.

The chain employs TRBV28 and TRBJ2-3; 7 bases match TRBD2. Per the germline V gene, CDR1 is MDHEN and CDR2 is SYDVKM. The V gene end was trimmed by 5 bases and the J gene end by 0 bases; junction bases not matched to a gene: 2. CDR3 length equals 14 residues. This CDR3 reads CASSAGGSTDTQYF. The CDR3 bases are TGTGCCAGCAGTGCCGGGGGGAGCACAGATACGCAGTATTTT.

This chain connects TRBV2 to TRBJ2-3, with TRBD2 matching over 10 bases. V gave up 7 bases and J gave up 4 bases; unmatched junction bases: 8. The CDR3 is 15 residues long. Per the germline V gene, CDR1 is SNHLY and CDR2 is FYNNEI. In nucleotides, the CDR3 is TGTGCCAGCATTTGGACTAGCGGAAATCCAGATACGCAGTATTTT. Residues: CASIWTSGNPDTQYF.

The chain carries TRBV7-8 and TRBJ1-1; D perhaps matches TRBD1 (6 bases). CDR3 length equals 14 residues. Trimming cost V 5 bases and J 5 bases, with 15 bases left between them. Germline values: CDR1 SGHVS, CDR2 FQNEAQ. As DNA, the CDR3 is TGTGCCAGCAGCAATACAGGGTCGGGGACTGAAGCTTTCTTT. Its translation: CASSNTGSGTEAFF.

V gene TRBV4-2 combines with J gene TRBJ2-5; 9 bases are a match to TRBD1. The CDR3 length is 15 residues. V lost 5 bases, J lost 2 bases, and 6 bases stayed unmatched. Germline V gene data show CDR1 as LGHNA and CDR2 as YNFKEQ. CDR3 coding DNA: TGTGCCAGCAGCGCGGGACAGGGTTGGCAAGAGACCCAGTACTTC. This sequence encodes CASSAGQGWQETQYF.

J is TRBJ2-1 and V is TRBV3-1 (or the pseudogene TRBV3-2); D unresolved. Per germline, CDR1 LGHDT and CDR2 YNNKEL (reference sequence). Trimming left V 0 bases short and J 4 bases short, with 13 bases between. The CDR3 loop spans 16 amino acids. CDR3 bases: TGTGCCAGCAGCCAAGATCTTCGACTCACATACAATGAGCAGTTCTTC. This sequence encodes CASSQDLRLTYNEQFF.

The gene calls are TRBV4-1 and TRBJ2-5; a weak D match, TRBD2 (5 bases). CDR1 and CDR2 (germline): MGHRA, YSYEKL. V lost 4 bases and J lost 5, with 20 bases in between. This CDR3 region has 16 residues. CDR3: CASSLEPGGRGETQYF. The CDR3 DNA is TGCGCCAGCAGCCTAGAGCCGGGCGGGCGCGGGGAGACCCAGTACTTC.

As regards this clone: This same CDR3 is encoded by further DNA sequences in the sample. The chain carries TRBV7-2 and TRBJ2-1, with TRBD2 matching over 9 bases. Germline V gives CDR1 SGHTA, CDR2 FQGNSA. This CDR3 is built from 14 residues. The V segment lost 3 bases and the J segment 6 bases; nucleotides outside the gene matches: 3. CDR3 sequence reads: CASSFSGGRNEQFF. The CDR3 nucleotides read TGTGCCAGCAGCTTTAGCGGGGGTCGCAATGAGCAGTTCTTC.

The chain links TRBV15 to TRBJ1-5; D not certain. Germline loops: CDR1 LNHNV, CDR2 YYDKDF (reference sequence). The ends were cut back, 4 bases at V and 6 bases at J, with 10 bases in the middle. CDR3 length equals 13 residues. The CDR3 loop is CATSTKHGQPQHF. In nucleotides, the CDR3 is TGTGCCACCAGCACAAAACATGGTCAGCCCCAGCATTTT.

The table lists this clone with a count of one. This CDR3 reads CSGGQGLNEQFF. CDR3 nucleotides: TGCAGCGGCGGACAGGGACTGAATGAGCAGTTCTTC. J is TRBJ2-1 and V is TRBV29-1; 8 nucleotides align to TRBD1. The CDR3 loop spans 12 amino acids. CDR1 and CDR2 (germline): SQVTM, ANQGSEA. Trimming removed 7 bases from V and 7 bases from J; junction bases left unmatched: 6.

The gene calls are TRBV30 and TRBJ1-3, with 7 positions matching TRBD1. Trimming at V came to 3 bases and at J to 1 base, leaving 3 bases not matched to a gene. Germline-derived CDR1 and CDR2 are GTSNPN and SVGIG (reference sequence). CDR3 length: 14 residues. The CDR3 nucleotides are TGTGCCTGGAGCCGGACAGGTTCTGGAAACACCATATATTTT. Residues: CAWSRTGSGNTIYF. The full variable domain, rest sourced from reference TRBV30 and TRBJ1-3, is SQTIHQWPATLVQPVGSPLSLECTVEGTSNPNLYWYRQAAGRGLQLLFYSVGIGQISSEVPQNLSASRPQDRQFILSSKKLLLSDSGFYLCAWSRTGSGNTIYFGEGSWLTVV.

CDR3 nucleotides: TGTGCCAGCAGCCCCCCATTCGGACAGGACTACGAGCAGTACTTC. The encoded protein is CASSPPFGQDYEQYF. The V call is TRBV5-5, the J call TRBJ2-7, with 7 bases aligning to TRBD1. The CDR3 is made up of 15 amino acids. Unmatched junction bases numbered 10, after V lost 4 bases and J lost 3 bases. The germline gives CDR1 SGHKS, CDR2 YYEKEE (reference sequence).

This chain connects TRBV30 to TRBJ1-6; D remains ambiguous. V lost 3 bases, J lost 6 bases, and 9 bases lay in between. This CDR3 is 13 amino acids long. In germline, CDR1 is GTSNPN, CDR2 SVGIG (reference sequence). The CDR3 DNA reads as TGTGCCTGGAGGGCGGACTCTAATTCACCCCTCCACTTT. This gives the protein CAWRADSNSPLHF. Full variable domain (outside the CDR3, taken from reference TRBV30 and TRBJ1-6): SQTIHQWPATLVQPVGSPLSLECTVEGTSNPNLYWYRQAAGRGLQLLFYSVGIGQISSEVPQNLSASRPQDRQFILSSKKLLLSDSGFYLCAWRADSNSPLHFGNGTRLTVT.

The rearrangement links TRBV6-5 to TRBJ2-5; tentatively, D is TRBD1 (5 bases). CDR1 is MNHEY and CDR2 is SVGAGI in the germline V gene. This CDR3 is built from 12 residues. Deletions cut 3 bases from V and 10 bases from J, with 12 bases between. The CDR3 region is CASSYEGADQYF. CDR3 nucleotides: TGTGCCAGCAGTTATGAAGGGGCGGACCAGTACTTC.

This rearrangement joins TRBV3-1 (or the pseudogene TRBV3-2) to TRBJ1-2; D might be TRBD1 (5 bases). The CDR3 is made up of 16 amino acids. Germline CDR1 LGHDT, CDR2 YNNKEL (reference sequence). V gave up 0 bases and J gave up 2 bases, with 13 bases separating them. CDR3 DNA sequence: TGTGCCAGCAGCCAAGAAGGTCAGGGCCGGAACTATGGCTACACCTTC. Translated: CASSQEGQGRNYGYTF.

This sequence joins TRBV6-2 or TRBV6-3 and TRBJ1-3, with 9 bases aligning to TRBD1. Germline assignment: CDR1 MNHEY and CDR2 SVGEGT. The CDR3 covers 20 residues. The trim removed 0 bases at V and 0 bases at J, leaving 12 bases unmatched. Here the CDR3 reads CASSYSRTSGTGSSGNTIYF. The CDR3 coding sequence is TGTGCCAGCAGTTACTCCCGAACATCCGGGACAGGGAGCTCTGGAAACACCATATATTTT.

The chain combines TRBV6-5 with TRBJ1-5, with 9 bases matching TRBD1. This CDR3 is built from 13 residues. Germline values: CDR1 MNHEY, CDR2 SVGAGI. V was pared by 5 bases and J by 5 bases, with 1 base of the junction left unmatched. CDR3 residues: CASSRTGDQPQHF. CDR3 coding DNA: TGTGCCAGCAGTAGGACAGGGGATCAGCCCCAGCATTTT.

The V call is TRBV30, the J call TRBJ2-3; maybe TRBD2 (6 bases). The CDR3 extends over 15 amino acids. Germline values: CDR1 GTSNPN, CDR2 SVGIG (reference sequence). The ends were cut back, 0 bases at V and 1 base at J, with 11 bases in the middle. The CDR3 protein is CAWSVKGLRTDTQYF. CDR3 DNA: TGTGCCTGGAGTGTAAAGGGACTCCGCACAGATACGCAGTATTTT.

This chain joins TRBV19 and TRBJ2-7; weak D call: TRBD2 (5 bases). Trimming cost V 5 bases and J 3 bases, with 11 bases left between them. Germline CDR1 is LNHDA and CDR2 is SQIVND (reference sequence). This CDR3 comprises 13 residues. The DNA for the CDR3 is TGTGCCAGTAGTCCGGGAACCTTCTACGAGCAGTACTTC. Its translation: CASSPGTFYEQYF.